Listed here are 6 T cell receptor beta chains from one sample, sequenced in a study of blood T cells in healthy people across ages (dated by TCRdb to 2013 to 2016). Library prep was done by 5' RACE. Data came from an Illumina HiSeq 2500. A second PCR of roughly 6 to 12 cycles was performed with a sample-barcoded 5' primer and a J-beta primer mix. The public sequencing data were trimmed at Q25 with fastp and processed into clonotypes with MiXCR by TCRdb, which kept only in-frame beta chains. When rows share a CDR3 protein, they turn into one entry using the most common DNA and genes. The sample yields over 1,200,000 distinct CDR3 sequences; approximately 60% were counted once. Of the sample, over 5.5% is held by the ten largest clones. Sequencing was performed on blood. The receptors shown here come from a man in his late teens or twenties in good health.

This clonotype was found a few times. The chain uses TRBV4-2 and TRBJ2-5, with a weak D call TRBD2 (5 bases). In germline, CDR1 is LGHNA, CDR2 YNFKEQ. There are 13 residues in the CDR3. The V gene lost 3 bases and the J gene lost 5 bases, with 10 bases spanning the gap. The DNA of the CDR3 is TGTGCCAGCAGCCATTTCGGGGAGGAGACCCAGTACTTC. This encodes CASSHFGEETQYF.

This clonotype was counted a few times. The rearrangement links TRBV29-1 to TRBJ1-2; D remains unclear. V lost 5 bases and J lost 8, with 18 bases in between. Germline assignment: CDR1 SQVTM and CDR2 ANQGSEA. The CDR3 is 13 amino acids. In nucleotides, the CDR3 is TGCAGCGTTCCCTCCAGCTATACTTTCGGCTACACCTTC. It translates to CSVPSSYTFGYTF.

The chain has TRBV4-3 and TRBJ2-4; D perhaps matches TRBD2 (6 bases). CDR1 is LGHNA, CDR2 YSLEER, per germline. The CDR3 totals 18 residues. Trimming removed 1 base at V and 2 bases at J, with 18 bases between. The chain's CDR3 is CASSQGGAGRASKNIQYF. In nucleotides, the CDR3 is TGCGCCAGCAGCCAAGGGGGTGCGGGAAGAGCTTCCAAAAACATTCAGTACTTC.

The gene calls are TRBV30 and TRBJ2-3, with D uncertain. Germline CDR1 reads GTSNPN; CDR2 reads SVGIG (reference sequence). Trimming shortened V by 1 base and J by 7 bases, and 9 bases separated the two germline ends. The CDR3 extends over 12 amino acids. The CDR3 nucleotides are TGTGCCTGGAGTGGTGGTCCAAATACGCAGTATTTT. It codes for CAWSGGPNTQYF.

This sequence joins TRBV28 and TRBJ2-4; perhaps TRBD1 as D (5 bases). The J call may be mistaken, given a closer DNA end match to TRBJ2-7. The CDR3 spans 12 residues. CDR1 is MDHEN, CDR2 SYDVKM, per germline. CDR3 loop: CATQDSPYEQYF. The CDR3 nucleotides read TGTGCCACTCAAGACAGTCCCTACGAGCAGTACTTC.

CDR3 sequence (DNA): TGTGCCAGCCTACAGGGGCGCTCTGGGGCCAACGTCCTGACTTTC. Translating gives CASLQGRSGANVLTF. The rearrangement uses TRBV2 and TRBJ2-6; 7 bases agree with TRBD1. V gave up 8 bases and J gave up 0 bases; unmatched junction bases: 4. Germline V CDR1 and CDR2: SNHLY, FYNNEI. The CDR3 runs to 15 residues.